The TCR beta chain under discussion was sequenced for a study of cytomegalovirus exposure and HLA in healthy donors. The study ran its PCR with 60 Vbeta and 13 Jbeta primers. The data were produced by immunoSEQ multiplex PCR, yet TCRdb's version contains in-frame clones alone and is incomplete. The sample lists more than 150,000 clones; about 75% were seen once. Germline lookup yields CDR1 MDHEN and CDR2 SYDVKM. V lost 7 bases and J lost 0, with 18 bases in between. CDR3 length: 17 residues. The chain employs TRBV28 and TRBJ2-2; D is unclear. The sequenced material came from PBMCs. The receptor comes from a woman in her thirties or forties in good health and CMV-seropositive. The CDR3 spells CASMSIRLEANTGELFF. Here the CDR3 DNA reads TGTGCCAGCATGAGCATCCGTCTAGAAGCGAACACCGGGGAGCTGTTTTTT.